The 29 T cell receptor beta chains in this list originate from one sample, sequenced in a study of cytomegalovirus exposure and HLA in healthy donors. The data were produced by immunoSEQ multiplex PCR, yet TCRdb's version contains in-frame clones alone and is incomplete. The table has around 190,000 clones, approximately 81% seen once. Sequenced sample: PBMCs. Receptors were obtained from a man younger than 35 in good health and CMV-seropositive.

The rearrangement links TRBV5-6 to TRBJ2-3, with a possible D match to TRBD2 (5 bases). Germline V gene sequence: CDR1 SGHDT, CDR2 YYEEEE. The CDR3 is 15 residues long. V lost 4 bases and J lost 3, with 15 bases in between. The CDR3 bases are TGTGCCAGCAGCCTCGAGGGCCTTTGGACAGATACGCAGTATTTT. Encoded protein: CASSLEGLWTDTQYF.

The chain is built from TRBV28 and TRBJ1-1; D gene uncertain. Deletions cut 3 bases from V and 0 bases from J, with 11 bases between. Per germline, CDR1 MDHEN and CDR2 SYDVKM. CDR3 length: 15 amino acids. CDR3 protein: CASSFFGNLNTEAFF. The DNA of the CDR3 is TGTGCCAGCAGTTTTTTCGGGAATCTGAACACTGAAGCTTTCTTT.

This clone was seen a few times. The CDR3 DNA reads TGTGCCAGCAGCTTAGACAGAAGCTCCTACGAGCAGTACTTC. Its protein product is CASSLDRSSYEQYF. The chain employs TRBV13 and TRBJ2-7; D gene unclear. V lost 1 base and J lost 0, with 7 bases in between. CDR1 is PRHDT, CDR2 FYEKMQ, per germline (reference sequence). The CDR3 loop spans 14 amino acids.

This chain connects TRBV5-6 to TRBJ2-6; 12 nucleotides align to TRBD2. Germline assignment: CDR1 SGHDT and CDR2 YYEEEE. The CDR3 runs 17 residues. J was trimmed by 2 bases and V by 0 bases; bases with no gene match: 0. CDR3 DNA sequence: TGTGCCAGCAGCTTGGGACTAGCGGGAGCTGGGGCCAACGTCCTGACTTTC. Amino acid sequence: CASSLGLAGAGANVLTF.

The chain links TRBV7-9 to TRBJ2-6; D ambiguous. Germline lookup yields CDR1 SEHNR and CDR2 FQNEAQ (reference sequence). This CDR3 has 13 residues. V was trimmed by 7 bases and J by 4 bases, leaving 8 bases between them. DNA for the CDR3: TGTGCCAGCACCTTGGGCGGGGCCAACGTCCTGACTTTC. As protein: CASTLGGANVLTF.

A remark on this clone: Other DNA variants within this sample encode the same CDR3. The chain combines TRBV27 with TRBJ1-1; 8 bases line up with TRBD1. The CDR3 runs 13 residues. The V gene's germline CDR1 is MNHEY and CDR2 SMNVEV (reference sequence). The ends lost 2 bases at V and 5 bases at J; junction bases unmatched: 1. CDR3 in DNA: TGTGCCAGCAGTTTAGACAGGGGAACTGAAGCTTTCTTT. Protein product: CASSLDRGTEAFF.

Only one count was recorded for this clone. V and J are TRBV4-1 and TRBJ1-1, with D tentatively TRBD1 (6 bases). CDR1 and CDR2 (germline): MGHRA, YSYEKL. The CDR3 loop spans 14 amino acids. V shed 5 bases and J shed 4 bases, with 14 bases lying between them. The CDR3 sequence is CASSEPQGRTEAFF. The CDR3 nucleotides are TGCGCCAGCAGCGAACCTCAGGGGCGCACTGAAGCTTTCTTT.

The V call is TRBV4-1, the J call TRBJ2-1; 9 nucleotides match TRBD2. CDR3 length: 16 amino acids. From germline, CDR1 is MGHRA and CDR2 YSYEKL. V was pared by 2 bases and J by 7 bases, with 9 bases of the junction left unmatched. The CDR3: CASSQSVAGASNEQFF. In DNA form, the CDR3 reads TGCGCCAGCAGCCAATCCGTAGCGGGGGCGTCAAATGAGCAGTTCTTC.

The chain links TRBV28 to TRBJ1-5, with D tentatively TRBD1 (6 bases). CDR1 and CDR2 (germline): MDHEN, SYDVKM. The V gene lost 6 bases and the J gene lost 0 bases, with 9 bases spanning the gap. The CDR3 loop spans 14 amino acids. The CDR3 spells CASRRTASNQPQHF. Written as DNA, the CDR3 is TGTGCCAGCAGGCGGACAGCTAGCAATCAGCCCCAGCATTTT.

CDR3 bases: TGTGCCAGCAGCCCCCAAAAACTGACTGAAGCTTTCTTT. Encoded protein: CASSPQKLTEAFF. The chain uses TRBV28 and TRBJ1-1; no clear D gene. The CDR3 covers 13 residues. Germline CDR1 MDHEN, CDR2 SYDVKM. V was cut by 6 bases and J by 5 bases, with 13 bases left in between. The full variable domain, with the rest looked up from reference TRBV28 and TRBJ1-1, is DVKVTQSSRYLVKRTGEKVFLECVQDMDHENMFWYRQDPGLGLRLIYFSYDVKMKEKGDIPEGYSVSREKKERFSLILESASTNQTSMYLCASSPQKLTEAFFGQGTRLTVV.

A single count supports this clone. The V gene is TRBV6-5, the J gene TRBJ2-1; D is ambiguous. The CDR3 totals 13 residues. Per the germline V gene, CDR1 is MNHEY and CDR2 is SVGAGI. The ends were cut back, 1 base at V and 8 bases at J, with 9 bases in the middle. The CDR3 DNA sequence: TGTGCCAGCAGTTACTTCGGGTTGGATGAGCAGTTCTTC. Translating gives CASSYFGLDEQFF.

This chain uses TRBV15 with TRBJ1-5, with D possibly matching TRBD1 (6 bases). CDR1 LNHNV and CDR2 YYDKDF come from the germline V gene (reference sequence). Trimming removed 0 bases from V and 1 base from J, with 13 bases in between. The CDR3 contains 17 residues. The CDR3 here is CATSRDRTGRSNQPQHF. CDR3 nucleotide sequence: TGTGCCACCAGCAGAGATCGAACAGGGAGAAGCAATCAGCCCCAGCATTTT.

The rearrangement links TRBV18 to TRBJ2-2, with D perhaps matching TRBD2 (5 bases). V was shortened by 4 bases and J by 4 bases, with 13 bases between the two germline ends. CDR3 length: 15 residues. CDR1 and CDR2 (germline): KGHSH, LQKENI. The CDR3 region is CASSQATGGTGELFF. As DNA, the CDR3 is TGTGCCAGCTCACAAGCTACCGGAGGCACCGGGGAGCTGTTTTTT.

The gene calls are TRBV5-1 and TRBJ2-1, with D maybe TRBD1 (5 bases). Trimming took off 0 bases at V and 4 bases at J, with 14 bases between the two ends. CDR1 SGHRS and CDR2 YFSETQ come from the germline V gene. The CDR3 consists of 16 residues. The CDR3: CASSLDRRQGYNEQFF. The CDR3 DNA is TGCGCCAGCAGCTTGGATCGGCGGCAGGGTTACAATGAGCAGTTCTTC.

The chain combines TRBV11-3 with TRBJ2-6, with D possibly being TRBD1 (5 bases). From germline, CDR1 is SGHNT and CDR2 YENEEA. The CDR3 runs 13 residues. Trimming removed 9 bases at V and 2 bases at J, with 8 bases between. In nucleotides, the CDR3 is TGTGCCAGTAGGGGCACTGGGGCCAACGTCCTGACTTTC. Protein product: CASRGTGANVLTF. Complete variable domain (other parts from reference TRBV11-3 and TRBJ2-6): EAGVVQSPRYKIIEKKQPVAFWCNPISGHNTLYWYLQNLGQGPELLIRYENEEAVDDSQLPKDRFSAERLKGVDSTLKIQPAELGDSAVYLCASRGTGANVLTFGAGSRLTVL.

The CDR3 is CASKGGRVSGTQYF. CDR3 sequence (DNA): TGTGCCAGCAAGGGCGGGAGGGTTTCCGGGACCCAGTACTTC. This sequence joins TRBV27 and TRBJ2-5; 9 bases are shared with TRBD2. This CDR3 is built from 14 residues. V trimming: 7 bases; J trimming: 7 bases; junction bases outside the gene matches: 10. The germline V gene encodes CDR1 MNHEY and CDR2 SMNVEV (reference sequence).

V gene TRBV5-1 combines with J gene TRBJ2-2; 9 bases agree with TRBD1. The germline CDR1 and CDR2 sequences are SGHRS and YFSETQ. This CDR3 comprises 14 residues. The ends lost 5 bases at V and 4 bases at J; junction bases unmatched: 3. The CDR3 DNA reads TGCGCCAGCAGATCACAGGGGGCCACCGGGGAGCTGTTTTTT. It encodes CASRSQGATGELFF.

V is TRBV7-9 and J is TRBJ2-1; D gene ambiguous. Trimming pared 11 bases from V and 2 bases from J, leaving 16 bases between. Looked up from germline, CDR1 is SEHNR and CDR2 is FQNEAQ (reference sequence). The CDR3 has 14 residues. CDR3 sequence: CAVRLDSTYNEQFF. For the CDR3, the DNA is TGTGCCGTCCGACTCGACTCCACCTACAATGAGCAGTTCTTC.

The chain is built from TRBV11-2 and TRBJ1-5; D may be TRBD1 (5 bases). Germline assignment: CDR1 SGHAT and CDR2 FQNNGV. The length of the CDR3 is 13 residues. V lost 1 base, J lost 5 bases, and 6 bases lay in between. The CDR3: CASSLGGDQPQHF. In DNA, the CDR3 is TGTGCCAGCAGCTTAGGGGGGGATCAGCCCCAGCATTTT.

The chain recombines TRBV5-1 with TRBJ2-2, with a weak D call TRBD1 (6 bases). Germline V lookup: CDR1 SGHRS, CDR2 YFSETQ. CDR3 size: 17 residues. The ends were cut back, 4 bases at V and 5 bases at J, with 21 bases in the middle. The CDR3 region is CASSHSEQGYETGELFF. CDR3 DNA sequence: TGCGCCAGCAGCCACTCTGAGCAGGGGTATGAGACCGGGGAGCTGTTTTTT.

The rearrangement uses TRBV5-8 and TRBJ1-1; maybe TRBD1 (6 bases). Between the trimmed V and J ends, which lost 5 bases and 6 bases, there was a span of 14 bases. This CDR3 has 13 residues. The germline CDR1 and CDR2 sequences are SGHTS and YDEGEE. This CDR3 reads CASSLGGGPEAFF. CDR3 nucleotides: TGTGCCAGCAGTTTAGGGGGGGGCCCTGAAGCTTTCTTT.

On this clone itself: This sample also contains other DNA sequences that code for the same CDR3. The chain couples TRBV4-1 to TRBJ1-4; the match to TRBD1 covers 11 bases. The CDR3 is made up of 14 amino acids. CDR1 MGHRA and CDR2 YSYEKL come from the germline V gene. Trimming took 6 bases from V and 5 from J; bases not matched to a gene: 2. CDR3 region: CASRRTGGNEKLFF. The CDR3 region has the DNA TGCGCCAGCAGACGGACAGGGGGCAATGAAAAACTGTTTTTT.

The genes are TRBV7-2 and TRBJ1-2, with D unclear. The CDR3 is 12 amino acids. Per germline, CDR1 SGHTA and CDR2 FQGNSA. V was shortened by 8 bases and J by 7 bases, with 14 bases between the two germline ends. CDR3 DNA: TGTGCCAGCCTAGGTGTGTTGGGTGGCTACACCTTC. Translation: CASLGVLGGYTF. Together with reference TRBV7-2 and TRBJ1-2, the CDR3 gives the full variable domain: GAGVSQSPSNKVTEKGKDVELRCDPISGHTALYWYRQSLGQGLEFLIYFQGNSAPDKSGLPSDRFSAERTGGSVSTLTIQRTQQEDSAVYLCASLGVLGGYTFGSGTRLTVV.

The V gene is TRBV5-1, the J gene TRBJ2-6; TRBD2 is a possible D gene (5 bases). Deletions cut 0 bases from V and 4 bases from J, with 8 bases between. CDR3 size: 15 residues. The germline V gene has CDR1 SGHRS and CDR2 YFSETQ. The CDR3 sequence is CASSLEAAGANVLTF. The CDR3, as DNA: TGCGCCAGCAGCTTGGAAGCGGCAGGGGCCAACGTCCTGACTTTC.

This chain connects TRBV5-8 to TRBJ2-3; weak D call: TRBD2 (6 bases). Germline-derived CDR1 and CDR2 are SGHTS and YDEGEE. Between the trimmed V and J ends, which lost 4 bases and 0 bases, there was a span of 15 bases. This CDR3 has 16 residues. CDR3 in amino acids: CASSEGLASSTDTQYF. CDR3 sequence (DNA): TGTGCCAGCAGCGAGGGACTCGCCTCTAGCACAGATACGCAGTATTTT.

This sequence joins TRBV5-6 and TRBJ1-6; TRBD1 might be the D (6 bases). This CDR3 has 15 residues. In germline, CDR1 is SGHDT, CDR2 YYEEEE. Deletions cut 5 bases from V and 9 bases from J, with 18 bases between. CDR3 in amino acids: CASSRPGRQASPLHF. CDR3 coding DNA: TGTGCCAGCAGTCGTCCTGGTAGACAGGCTTCACCCCTCCACTTT.

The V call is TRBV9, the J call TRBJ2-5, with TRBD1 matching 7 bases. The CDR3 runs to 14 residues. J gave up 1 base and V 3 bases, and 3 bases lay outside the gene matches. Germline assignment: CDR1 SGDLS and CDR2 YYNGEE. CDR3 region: CASSETGIQETQYF. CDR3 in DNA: TGTGCCAGCAGCGAGACAGGGATCCAAGAGACCCAGTACTTC.

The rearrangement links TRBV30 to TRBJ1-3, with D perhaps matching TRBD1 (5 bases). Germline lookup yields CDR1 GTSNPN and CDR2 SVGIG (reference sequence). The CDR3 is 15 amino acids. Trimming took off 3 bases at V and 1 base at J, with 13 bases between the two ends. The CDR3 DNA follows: TGTGCCTGGAGCGAAGGGGCTGGTTCTGGAAACACCATATATTTT. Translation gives CAWSEGAGSGNTIYF. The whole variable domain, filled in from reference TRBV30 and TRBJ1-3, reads SQTIHQWPATLVQPVGSPLSLECTVEGTSNPNLYWYRQAAGRGLQLLFYSVGIGQISSEVPQNLSASRPQDRQFILSSKKLLLSDSGFYLCAWSEGAGSGNTIYFGEGSWLTVV.

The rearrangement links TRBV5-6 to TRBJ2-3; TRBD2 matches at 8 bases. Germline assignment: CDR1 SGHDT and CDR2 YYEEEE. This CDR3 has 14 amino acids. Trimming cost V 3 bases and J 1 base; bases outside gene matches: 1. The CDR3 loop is CASSYGGGTDTQYF. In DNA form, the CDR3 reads TGTGCCAGCAGCTACGGGGGGGGCACAGATACGCAGTATTTT. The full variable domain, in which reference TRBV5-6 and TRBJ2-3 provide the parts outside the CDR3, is DAGVTQSPTHLIKTRGQQVTLRCSPKSGHDTVSWYQQALGQGPQFIFQYYEEEERQRGNFPDRFSGHQFPNYSSELNVNALLLGDSALYLCASSYGGGTDTQYFGPGTRLTVL.